Presented here are 5 T cell receptor beta chains from one specimen sequenced in a study of blood T cell repertoires in COVID-19 (TCRdb year 2020). The library was generated by the immunoSEQ multiplex PCR assay. Entries here come from immuneACCESS through TCRdb and include only in-frame sequences with V and J called. Some clones fail to appear in such tables; in the studies checked, an unresolved V gene covers under half of the shortfall, and the cause of the remainder is unknown. This sample gives about 170,000 clones in total; over 75% of them show up just once. The leading ten clones occupy approximately 2.8% of the sample. Material: peripheral blood. The receptors shown here come from a man aged 65 to 79 with acute or convalescent COVID-19.

The chain couples TRBV5-1 to TRBJ1-1; possibly TRBD1 for D (6 bases). Germline V lookup: CDR1 SGHRS, CDR2 YFSETQ. Trimming took off 2 bases at V and 0 bases at J, with 14 bases between the two ends. This CDR3 comprises 16 residues. This CDR3 is CASSFGAGGLNTEAFF. CDR3 DNA sequence: TGCGCCAGCAGCTTTGGGGCGGGGGGCTTGAACACTGAAGCTTTCTTT.

V gene TRBV5-1 combines with J gene TRBJ1-1; 9 nucleotides line up with TRBD1. From germline, CDR1 is SGHRS and CDR2 YFSETQ. This CDR3 has 16 amino acids. V was clipped by 4 bases and J by 4 bases; unmatched bases: 11. This CDR3 is CASSRQGGPMGTEAFF. CDR3 DNA sequence: TGCGCCAGCAGCCGACAGGGGGGACCTATGGGCACTGAAGCTTTCTTT.

CDR3 region: CASSVAAGGQETQYF. The CDR3, as DNA: TGTGCCAGCAGCGTAGCGGCAGGGGGCCAAGAGACCCAGTACTTC. The chain combines TRBV9 with TRBJ2-5, with TRBD1 identical over 7 bases. The CDR3 consists of 15 residues. With V trimmed by 0 bases and J by 1 base, 3 bases remained unmatched. Germline lookup yields CDR1 SGDLS and CDR2 YYNGEE.

This clone was seen at least ten times. The chain combines TRBV11-2 with TRBJ2-1; the D gene is possibly TRBD1 (5 bases). The CDR3 length is 14 residues. Germline CDR1 reads SGHAT; CDR2 reads FQNNGV. The ends were cut back, 4 bases at V and 7 bases at J, with 14 bases in the middle. The CDR3: CASSSDQGSNEQFF. The DNA for the CDR3 is TGTGCCAGCAGCTCCGACCAGGGCTCAAATGAGCAGTTCTTC.

The chain joins TRBV5-6 to TRBJ1-2; 7 bases are a match to TRBD1. CDR3 length: 18 residues. The germline V gene encodes CDR1 SGHDT and CDR2 YYEEEE. With V trimmed by 2 bases and J by 1 base, 14 bases remained unmatched. CDR3 protein: CASSFEGGYREHNYGYTF. The CDR3 region has the DNA TGTGCCAGCAGCTTTGAAGGGGGCTACAGGGAGCATAACTATGGCTACACCTTC.